These 27 T cell receptor beta chains were all obtained from the same sample, sequenced in a study of CD8 T cells in Susac syndrome. RNA, at about 0.45 to 1 ug, was reverse transcribed with random hexamers. TCRdb independently ran MiXCR on the immunoSEQ multiplex PCR reads; one entry per CDR3 protein. Of about 130,000 distinct CDR3 sequences listed, around nine tenths are singletons. The sequenced sample was CD8+ T cells from PBMCs. These receptors originate from a human donor with multiple sclerosis.

The chain couples TRBV6-5 to TRBJ2-1, with a possible D match to TRBD1 (5 bases). There are 15 residues in the CDR3. The ends were cut back, 5 bases at V and 7 bases at J, with 18 bases in the middle. Per the germline V gene, CDR1 is MNHEY and CDR2 is SVGAGI. DNA for the CDR3: TGTGCCAGCAGTCGTACAGGTAGGGCGGAGAATGAGCAGTTCTTC. Its translation is CASSRTGRAENEQFF.

In the case of this clonotype: A read error may account for a junction end that differs from germline. CDR3 bases: TGTGCCAGCAGACCCCAGGGATACACTGAAGTTTTCTTT. It yields the protein CASRPQGYTEVFF. The chain is built from TRBV5-6 and TRBJ1-1, with D tentatively TRBD1 (5 bases). The CDR3 totals 13 residues. Germline CDR1 is SGHDT and CDR2 is YYEEEE.

J is TRBJ2-2 and V is TRBV10-3; TRBD2 is a possible D gene (6 bases). This CDR3 has 13 residues. From germline, CDR1 is ENHRY and CDR2 SYGVKD. V was trimmed by 6 bases and J by 3 bases, leaving 8 bases between them. The CDR3 loop is CAIRGGDTGELFF. As DNA, the CDR3 is TGTGCCATCAGGGGAGGAGACACCGGGGAGCTGTTTTTT.

V and J are TRBV29-1 and TRBJ2-7; 7 bases fit TRBD1. CDR1 and CDR2 (germline): SQVTM, ANQGSEA. Trimming at V came to 7 bases and at J to 6 bases, leaving 9 bases not matched to a gene. There are 12 residues in the CDR3. The CDR3 region is CSAAPTGVEQYF. CDR3 DNA sequence: TGCAGCGCGGCCCCTACAGGGGTCGAGCAGTACTTC.

This clonotype appeared once. The genes are TRBV7-3 and TRBJ2-1; 9 bases map to TRBD1. The CDR3 runs to 14 residues. From germline, CDR1 is SGHTA and CDR2 FQGTGA. Trimming took 2 bases from V and 8 from J; bases not matched to a gene: 4. The CDR3 spells CASSLSDRGYEQFF. DNA for the CDR3: TGTGCCAGCAGCTTATCGGACAGGGGATATGAGCAGTTCTTC.

The V and J genes are TRBV7-8 and TRBJ2-7; 12 nucleotides line up with TRBD2. The CDR3 length is 13 residues. J lost 6 bases, V lost 5 bases, and 2 bases had no gene match. Germline-derived CDR1 and CDR2 are SGHVS and FQNEAQ. This chain's CDR3 is CASSPGLAGEQYF. CDR3 nucleotides: TGTGCCAGCAGCCCGGGACTAGCGGGCGAGCAGTACTTC.

A word on this clonotype: Relative to the germline gene, one junction end is altered; a read error may explain this. The rearrangement links TRBV14 to TRBJ1-2; D remains unclear. CDR3 length: 12 amino acids. Looked up from germline, CDR1 is SGHDN and CDR2 is FVKESK. The CDR3: CASSQEHYGYTF. The CDR3 DNA reads TGTGCCAGCAGCCAAGAGCACTACGGCTACACCTTC.

This clonotype was observed once. V usage is TRBV19 and J usage is TRBJ2-1; unclear D gene. From germline, CDR1 is LNHDA and CDR2 SQIVND (reference sequence). The CDR3 consists of 15 residues. The ends were cut back, 5 bases at V and 2 bases at J, with 13 bases in the middle. The CDR3 nucleotides are TGTGCCAGTAGTCAGAAAGAAACCACCTACAATGAGCAGTTCTTC. This translates into CASSQKETTYNEQFF.

This chain joins TRBV9 and TRBJ2-7, with D hard to call. Trimming removed 2 bases at V and 0 bases at J, with 6 bases between. There are 13 residues in the CDR3. CDR1 and CDR2 (germline): SGDLS, YYNGEE. CDR3: CASSVASSYEQYF. CDR3 DNA: TGTGCCAGCAGCGTGGCCTCCTCCTACGAGCAGTACTTC.

V is TRBV29-1 and J is TRBJ2-5; tentatively, D is TRBD1 (5 bases). The CDR3 length is 14 residues. V was clipped by 3 bases and J by 0 bases, with 11 bases between them. Germline V gene data show CDR1 as SQVTM and CDR2 as ANQGSEA. The CDR3 protein is CSVDAGIDQETQYF. CDR3 DNA sequence: TGCAGCGTTGATGCAGGGATCGACCAAGAGACCCAGTACTTC. Filled out from reference TRBV29-1 and TRBJ2-5, the complete variable domain reads SAVISQKPSRDICQRGTSLTIQCQVDSQVTMMFWYRQQPGQSLTLIATANQGSEATYESGFVIDKFPISRPNLTFSTLTVSNMSPEDSSIYLCSVDAGIDQETQYFGPGTRLLVL.

The chain carries TRBV29-1 and TRBJ2-7, with D hard to call. Per the germline V gene, CDR1 is SQVTM and CDR2 is ANQGSEA. Trimming stripped 4 bases from V and 6 bases from J, with 10 bases between. The CDR3 sequence is 11 residues long. In DNA form, the CDR3 reads TGCAGCGTTGCTATTCTAACCGAGCAGTACTTC. Encoded protein: CSVAILTEQYF.

The CDR3 loop reads CASSPPGRQYF. The CDR3 region has the DNA TGTGCCAGCAGCCCCCCCGGGCGGCAGTATTTT. This rearrangement joins TRBV5-6 to TRBJ2-3, with D uncertain. The CDR3 contains 11 residues. The V end was cut by 4 bases, the J end by 11 bases, with 11 bases between. Germline V gives CDR1 SGHDT, CDR2 YYEEEE.

The chain couples TRBV5-6 to TRBJ2-7; D might be TRBD1 (6 bases). This CDR3 contains 14 residues. The ends were cut back, 4 bases at V and 0 bases at J, with 11 bases in the middle. Germline V gene lookup returns CDR1 SGHDT and CDR2 YYEEEE. The CDR3 region has the DNA TGTGCCAGCAGCCCAGACAGGAGCTCCTACGAGCAGTACTTC. As protein: CASSPDRSSYEQYF.

On this clonotype: A read error may produce the germline difference seen at one junction end. V and J are TRBV6-2 or TRBV6-3 and TRBJ2-1; TRBD2 aligns across 8 bases. CDR3 length: 15 residues. The germline V gene encodes CDR1 MNHEY and CDR2 SVGEGT. CDR3 sequence: CASSYLSGSSSGGIF. CDR3 sequence (DNA): TGTGCCAGCAGCTACCTGAGCGGGAGTAGCAGTGGGGGGATCTTC.

The rearrangement uses TRBV6-6 and TRBJ1-4; TRBD1 is a possible D gene (6 bases). In germline, CDR1 is MNHNY, CDR2 SVGAGI (reference sequence). V was clipped by 4 bases and J by 8 bases, with 17 bases between them. The CDR3 covers 15 residues. The CDR3 region is CASSWTTGFEEKLFF. CDR3 sequence (DNA): TGTGCCAGCAGTTGGACTACAGGGTTTGAAGAAAAACTGTTTTTT.

This clonotype was recorded once. V usage is TRBV6-2 or TRBV6-3 and J usage is TRBJ1-5; TRBD1 might be the D (6 bases). Germline V gene lookup returns CDR1 MNHEY and CDR2 SVGEGT. The CDR3 covers 15 residues. The V end was cut by 10 bases, the J end by 4 bases, with 20 bases between. The DNA of the CDR3 is TGTGCCACCGCGGATCAGGGGCAGGAGAATCAGCCCCAGCATTTT. As protein: CATADQGQENQPQHF.

This clonotype was observed once. This chain uses TRBV7-8 with TRBJ2-1, with 11 nucleotides matching TRBD2. CDR1 is SGHVS, CDR2 FQNEAQ, per germline. J gave up 7 bases and V 1 base, and 3 bases lay outside the gene matches. This CDR3 has 15 amino acids. This chain's CDR3 is CASSLVSSGRNEQFF. The CDR3 coding sequence is TGTGCCAGCAGCTTAGTGTCTAGCGGGAGGAATGAGCAGTTCTTC.

This rearrangement joins TRBV9 to TRBJ2-2, with TRBD2 as a possible D gene (5 bases). V was clipped by 0 bases and J by 0 bases, with 9 bases between them. Per germline, CDR1 SGDLS and CDR2 YYNGEE. CDR3 length equals 16 residues. The CDR3 loop is CASSVGQAANTGELFF. CDR3 DNA: TGTGCCAGCAGCGTAGGTCAAGCGGCGAACACCGGGGAGCTGTTTTTT.

The chain uses TRBV11-2 and TRBJ2-1; D is unresolved. The CDR3 length is 12 residues. Between the trimmed V and J ends, which lost 7 bases and 6 bases, there was a span of 10 bases. CDR1 is SGHAT, CDR2 FQNNGV, per germline. Here the CDR3 reads CASIGLSNEQFF. The CDR3 region has the DNA TGTGCCAGCATCGGATTGAGCAATGAGCAGTTCTTC.

The chain recombines TRBV6-5 with TRBJ1-2; tentatively, D is TRBD1 (6 bases). This CDR3 comprises 15 residues. The germline V and J ends were trimmed by 6 bases and 4 bases, with 18 bases remaining between them. From germline, CDR1 is MNHEY and CDR2 SVGAGI. The CDR3 DNA is TGTGCCAGCAGGACCGACAGGAATGTAGGCTATGGCTACACCTTC. It is translated as CASRTDRNVGYGYTF.

J is TRBJ1-5 and V is TRBV12-5; no clear D. There are 13 residues in the CDR3. V lost 1 base and J 9 bases, leaving 10 bases between the germline ends. Germline V gene sequence: CDR1 LGHNT, CDR2 FRNRAP. As DNA, the CDR3 is TGTGCTAGTGGTTTGGAAGAAATCAGGCCCCAGCATTTT. Protein sequence: CASGLEEIRPQHF.

This chain uses TRBV29-1 with TRBJ1-2, with D unclear. Between the trimmed V and J ends, which lost 2 bases and 4 bases, there was a span of 17 bases. The germline V gene has CDR1 SQVTM and CDR2 ANQGSEA. The CDR3 loop spans 15 amino acids. CDR3 residues: CSVELDATALYGYTF. The CDR3 region has the DNA TGCAGCGTTGAACTGGACGCTACGGCCCTCTATGGCTACACCTTC.

The genes are TRBV2 and TRBJ2-7; maybe TRBD2 (6 bases). Germline CDR1 SNHLY, CDR2 FYNNEI. This CDR3 has 13 amino acids. V was pared by 6 bases and J by 3 bases, with 12 bases between. CDR3 protein: CASRREMGYEQYF. The CDR3 nucleotides are TGTGCCAGCAGACGGGAGATGGGCTACGAGCAGTACTTC. The variable domain in full, with the rest retrieved from reference TRBV2 and TRBJ2-7, is EPEVTQTPSHQVTQMGQEVILRCVPISNHLYFYWYRQILGQKVEFLVSFYNNEISEKSEIFDDQFSVERPDGSNFTLKIRSTKLEDSAMYFCASRREMGYEQYFGPGTRLTVT.

This chain links TRBV5-6 with TRBJ2-7, with D possibly TRBD1 on 6 matching bases. Trimming left V 1 base short and J 0 bases short, with 11 bases between. Germline CDR1 and CDR2: SGHDT and YYEEEE. The CDR3 is 15 amino acids. CDR3 sequence (DNA): TGTGCCAGCAGCTTGAAGGGGGTGTCCTCCTACGAGCAGTACTTC. This encodes CASSLKGVSSYEQYF. The full variable domain, completed using reference TRBV5-6 and TRBJ2-7, is DAGVTQSPTHLIKTRGQQVTLRCSPKSGHDTVSWYQQALGQGPQFIFQYYEEEERQRGNFPDRFSGHQFPNYSSELNVNALLLGDSALYLCASSLKGVSSYEQYFGPGTRLTVT.

The chain carries TRBV6-2 or TRBV6-3 and TRBJ2-1; TRBD2 matches 9 bases. The junction had 10 bases not matched to a gene; V was cut back by 6 bases and J by 7 bases. Looked up from germline, CDR1 is MNHEY and CDR2 is SVGEGT. The CDR3 spans 15 residues. In DNA, the CDR3 is TGTGCCAGCAGCCACTTAGCGGGAGAGGGAAATGAGCAGTTCTTC. Translation: CASSHLAGEGNEQFF.

The chain couples TRBV6-5 to TRBJ1-1, with a possible D match to TRBD1 (5 bases). V lost 2 bases and J 7 bases, leaving 11 bases between the germline ends. Germline CDR1 MNHEY, CDR2 SVGAGI. This CDR3 is 13 amino acids long. CDR3: CASSYQGPREAFF. The CDR3 DNA follows: TGTGCCAGCAGTTACCAGGGACCCCGTGAAGCTTTCTTT.

V is TRBV4-1 and J is TRBJ2-7, with a possible D match to TRBD1 (5 bases). This CDR3 is 16 amino acids long. V dropped 1 base and J dropped 4 bases, with 17 bases sitting between them. Per germline, CDR1 MGHRA and CDR2 YSYEKL. CDR3 in DNA: TGCGCCAGCAGCCAAGTTCCAGACAGTACGGTTTACGAGCAGTACTTC. Translating it yields CASSQVPDSTVYEQYF.